The clone carrying this T cell receptor (beta chain) was recorded many times. CDR3 length: 14 residues. Trimming pared 3 bases from V and 6 bases from J, leaving 12 bases between. The data are from a study of T cell repertoires in cytomegalovirus infection. In TCRdb, the reads were re-called with MiXCR into one record per CDR3 protein. The data show approximately 76,000 distinct CDR3 sequences, with 3.5% to 4.5% seen just once and approximately 4.3% held by the top ten. This chain connects TRBV12-3 or TRBV12-4 to TRBJ2-1, with D maybe TRBD2 (6 bases). The TCR sequence derives from a human donor in good health (CMV status not recorded). Some clones in this sample may be carry-over from other donors' samples. The sequenced sample was PBMCs. The CDR3 loop is CASSLSRGSNEQFF. As DNA, the CDR3 is TGTGCCAGCAGTTTGTCACGGGGGAGCAATGAGCAGTTCTTC.